These 24 T cell receptor beta chains share one sample of origin, sequenced in a study of cytomegalovirus exposure and HLA in healthy donors. Primers for the PCR totalled 60 Vbeta and 13 Jbeta. TCRdb's table, derived via immunoSEQ multiplex PCR, lists solely in-frame clones and lacks some. The data show under 90,000 clones, more than 75% seen once. The sequenced sample consisted of PBMCs. These receptors were taken from a man aged 35-49 years in good health and CMV-seronegative.

The chain recombines TRBV27 with TRBJ1-1; 9 bases match TRBD1. J gave up 3 bases and V 5 bases, and 7 bases lay outside the gene matches. Germline CDR1 is MNHEY and CDR2 is SMNVEV (reference sequence). The CDR3 is made up of 15 amino acids. This chain's CDR3 is CASSLGQGPYTEAFF. CDR3 DNA sequence: TGTGCCAGCAGTCTTGGACAGGGGCCATACACTGAAGCTTTCTTT.

A single count supports this clone. This chain joins TRBV12-5 and TRBJ1-6; TRBD1 aligns across 10 bases. The CDR3 runs 16 residues. V lost 4 bases, J lost 8 bases, and 8 bases stayed unmatched. Germline CDR1 is LGHNT and CDR2 is FRNRAP. Here the CDR3 DNA reads TGTGCTAGTGGTTCCTCCCCGGGACAGGGGTATTCACCCCTCCACTTT. Protein: CASGSSPGQGYSPLHF.

This chain connects TRBV6-1 to TRBJ1-3; D is unclear. The CDR3 sequence is 14 residues long. V dropped 2 bases and J dropped 0 bases, with 5 bases sitting between them. Per the germline V gene, CDR1 is MNHNS and CDR2 is SASEGT. The CDR3 protein is CASSEWSSGNTIYF. CDR3 nucleotides: TGTGCCAGCAGTGAATGGAGCTCTGGAAACACCATATATTTT.

The chain couples TRBV6-4 to TRBJ1-1, with a tentative D call TRBD1 (6 bases). Germline CDR1 is MRHNA and CDR2 is SNTAGT. This CDR3 has 16 residues. V was shortened by 0 bases and J by 3 bases, with 14 bases between the two germline ends. The CDR3 nucleotides read TGTGCCAGCAGTGACTCGAGGGGGGGGCTGGACACTGAAGCTTTCTTT. It is translated as CASSDSRGGLDTEAFF.

The V and J genes are TRBV6-5 and TRBJ1-3, with D tentatively TRBD1 (5 bases). The CDR3 sequence is 15 residues long. Germline CDR1 reads MNHEY; CDR2 reads SVGAGI. The V gene lost 5 bases and the J gene lost 4 bases, with 15 bases spanning the gap. CDR3 coding DNA: TGTGCCAGCAGTATCGACAGTAGGGTCGGAAACACCATATATTTT. This sequence encodes CASSIDSRVGNTIYF.

There are a few counts of this clone. The genes are TRBV12-5 and TRBJ1-2, with a possible D match to TRBD1 (6 bases). Deletions cut 0 bases from V and 2 bases from J, with 16 bases between. This CDR3 is 17 amino acids long. CDR1 and CDR2 (germline): LGHNT, FRNRAP. The CDR3 is CASGLVFAGTPNYGYTF. The CDR3 DNA is TGTGCTAGTGGTTTGGTCTTCGCCGGGACACCAAACTATGGCTACACCTTC.

V is TRBV9 and J is TRBJ1-2, with D perhaps matching TRBD1 (5 bases). V dropped 5 bases and J dropped 4 bases, with 15 bases sitting between them. The CDR3 covers 14 residues. Germline V CDR1 and CDR2: SGDLS, YYNGEE. CDR3 sequence (DNA): TGTGCCAGCAGTCTTGCTCAGGGTGGCTATGGCTACACCTTC. Translation: CASSLAQGGYGYTF. Full variable domain (missing parts from reference TRBV9 and TRBJ1-2): DSGVTQTPKHLITATGQRVTLRCSPRSGDLSVYWYQQSLDQGLQFLIQYYNGEERAKGNILERFSAQQFPDLHSELNLSSLELGDSALYFCASSLAQGGYGYTFGSGTRLTVV.

The chain uses TRBV25-1 and TRBJ2-5; a weak D match, TRBD2 (5 bases). The length of the CDR3 is 15 residues. In germline, CDR1 is MGHDK, CDR2 SYGVNS. V lost 2 bases to trimming and J lost 5 bases, with 15 bases between them. The CDR3 spells CASSEGLFERETQYF. The CDR3 DNA follows: TGTGCCAGCAGTGAAGGACTCTTCGAACGGGAGACCCAGTACTTC. The full variable domain, its missing parts supplied by reference TRBV25-1 and TRBJ2-5, is EADIYQTPRYLVIGTGKKITLECSQTMGHDKMYWYQQDPGMELHLIHYSYGVNSTEKGDLSSESTVSRIRTEHFPLTLESARPSHTSQYLCASSEGLFERETQYFGPGTRLLVL.

Note on this clone: At one end the junction does not follow the germline gene, possibly because of a read error. The sample has other DNA sequences that encode this CDR3 too. The chain is built from TRBV7-2 and TRBJ1-2, with TRBD1 as a possible D gene (6 bases). This CDR3 region has 13 residues. From germline, CDR1 is SGHTA and CDR2 FQGNSA. CDR3 nucleotide sequence: TGCGCCAGCAGCTTAGCGGGGGGGCTGGGCTACACCTTC. It encodes CASSLAGGLGYTF.

The V and J genes are TRBV30 and TRBJ1-3, with D unresolved. The CDR3 sequence is 13 residues long. Trimming took off 2 bases at V and 2 bases at J, with 7 bases between the two ends. Germline loops: CDR1 GTSNPN, CDR2 SVGIG (reference sequence). The CDR3 DNA is TGTGCCTGGAGTAGCGGAGCTGGAAACACCATATATTTT. Translating it yields CAWSSGAGNTIYF.

V usage is TRBV6-1 and J usage is TRBJ1-1; 11 bases are shared with TRBD1. Germline V gives CDR1 MNHNS, CDR2 SASEGT. The CDR3 runs to 14 residues. V was clipped by 6 bases and J by 6 bases; unmatched bases: 6. CDR3: CASSRSGQGAEAFF. The CDR3 DNA reads TGTGCCAGCAGCCGCTCGGGACAGGGGGCTGAAGCTTTCTTT.

V usage is TRBV11-3 and J usage is TRBJ1-6; tentatively, D is TRBD1 (5 bases). V gave up 1 base and J gave up 8 bases, with 6 bases separating them. CDR1 and CDR2 (germline): SGHNT, YENEEA. The CDR3 runs to 13 residues. DNA for the CDR3: TGTGCCAGCAGCTTAGGGGGCTATTCACCCCTCCACTTT. Translation: CASSLGGYSPLHF.

CDR3 loop: CASSPAPGTENIQYF. The CDR3 DNA follows: TGTGCCAGCAGCCCCGCTCCGGGAACTGAAAACATTCAGTACTTC. The chain combines TRBV14 with TRBJ2-4; D may be TRBD2 (5 bases). CDR1 SGHDN and CDR2 FVKESK come from the germline V gene. The CDR3 is 15 amino acids. Trimming cost V 4 bases and J 5 bases, with 15 bases left between them.

The J gene is TRBJ2-1, the V gene TRBV7-3; 10 bases match TRBD2. Germline lookup yields CDR1 SGHTA and CDR2 FQGTGA. V gave up 6 bases and J gave up 6 bases; unmatched junction bases: 11. This CDR3 is 16 amino acids long. CDR3 nucleotides: TGTGCCAGCAGTTCAAGGAGCGGGGGGGCCTTCAATGAGCAGTTCTTC. It codes for CASSSRSGGAFNEQFF. Full variable domain (remainder filled in from reference TRBV7-3 and TRBJ2-1): GAGVSQTPSNKVTEKGKYVELRCDPISGHTALYWYRQSLGQGPEFLIYFQGTGAADDSGLPNDRFFAVRPEGSVSTLKIQRTERGDSAVYLCASSSRSGGAFNEQFFGPGTRLTVL.

The rearrangement uses TRBV6-5 and TRBJ1-1; D call uncertain. Germline CDR1 is MNHEY and CDR2 is SVGAGI. There are 13 residues in the CDR3. V lost 5 bases and J 1 base, leaving 8 bases between the germline ends. The CDR3 loop is CASSGPRNTEAFF. The CDR3 nucleotides read TGTGCCAGCAGTGGGCCTCGGAACACTGAAGCTTTCTTT.

V gene TRBV29-1 combines with J gene TRBJ1-1; D is possibly TRBD1 (6 bases). Germline CDR1 reads SQVTM; CDR2 reads ANQGSEA. V was clipped by 6 bases and J by 2 bases, with 13 bases between them. The CDR3 is 13 residues long. For the CDR3, the DNA is TGCAGCGTAGCTAGGGGGATCAACACTGAAGCTTTCTTT. It codes for CSVARGINTEAFF.

The chain recombines TRBV19 with TRBJ1-6; D gene uncertain. Germline V gene lookup returns CDR1 LNHDA and CDR2 SQIVND (reference sequence). CDR3 length equals 13 residues. V was pared by 6 bases and J by 10 bases, with 13 bases between. The CDR3 DNA reads TGTGCCAGTAGCACGGTTGAGCGGTCACCCCTCCACTTT. It codes for CASSTVERSPLHF.

The rearrangement links TRBV11-2 to TRBJ2-2; perhaps TRBD2 as D (5 bases). Germline CDR1 and CDR2: SGHAT and FQNNGV. The CDR3 runs 14 residues. The V and J ends lost 5 bases and 8 bases respectively, with 15 bases between them. The CDR3 reads CASSPTRAAGELFF. In DNA form, the CDR3 reads TGTGCCAGCAGCCCTACGAGGGCCGCAGGGGAGCTGTTTTTT.

The V gene is TRBV27, the J gene TRBJ2-7; 8 nucleotides align to TRBD1. V trimming: 4 bases; J trimming: 2 bases; junction bases outside the gene matches: 10. The CDR3 contains 16 residues. Germline V gene sequence: CDR1 MNHEY, CDR2 SMNVEV (reference sequence). The CDR3 bases are TGTGCCAGCAGTTCGTCGACAGGGGAAGTCACCTACGAGCAGTACTTC. This codes for CASSSSTGEVTYEQYF.

The chain carries TRBV7-6 and TRBJ2-7; possibly TRBD2 for D (6 bases). This CDR3 region has 13 residues. V was shortened by 5 bases and J by 6 bases, with 14 bases between the two germline ends. From germline, CDR1 is SGHVS and CDR2 FNYEAQ. The DNA for the CDR3 is TGTGCCAGCAGCCCGCGACTAGTTACCGAGCAGTACTTC. It encodes CASSPRLVTEQYF.

The chain recombines TRBV7-8 with TRBJ1-2; possible D gene TRBD1, 5 bases. Germline V gives CDR1 SGHVS, CDR2 FQNEAQ. The CDR3 sequence is 14 residues long. V was cut by 0 bases and J by 4 bases, with 9 bases left in between. For the CDR3, the DNA is TGTGCCAGCAGCTTAGCGGGCGGGGGCTATGGCTACACCTTC. Its protein product is CASSLAGGGYGYTF.

CDR3 nucleotide sequence: TGCGCCAGCAGCCAAGCCCCGACTAGCGTTCCTCGTGAGCAGTACTTC. Residues: CASSQAPTSVPREQYF. This sequence joins TRBV4-1 and TRBJ2-7, with 8 positions matching TRBD2. Germline CDR1 MGHRA, CDR2 YSYEKL. There are 16 residues in the CDR3. J was trimmed by 7 bases and V by 1 base; bases with no gene match: 12.

In DNA form, the CDR3 reads TGTGCCAGCGGAGAGGGACAGGGCCCCGCAGATACGCAGTATTTT. Translation: CASGEGQGPADTQYF. V and J are TRBV6-4 and TRBJ2-3; 9 bases match TRBD1. The CDR3 extends over 15 amino acids. J was trimmed by 4 bases and V by 8 bases; bases with no gene match: 10. Germline assignment: CDR1 MRHNA and CDR2 SNTAGT.

This chain connects TRBV28 to TRBJ2-2, with D possibly TRBD1 on 5 matching bases. This CDR3 contains 15 residues. V was shortened by 6 bases and J by 4 bases, with 15 bases between the two germline ends. From germline, CDR1 is MDHEN and CDR2 SYDVKM. CDR3 sequence (DNA): TGTGCCAGCAGCGACCCAGGGTGGGGCACCGGGGAGCTGTTTTTT. Its translation: CASSDPGWGTGELFF.